Sequencing of this TCR beta chain was carried out in a study of cytomegalovirus exposure and HLA in healthy donors. Concerning this clone itself: Its antigen is as yet unknown.

Vbeta (60) and Jbeta (13) primers were used in the PCR. Generated by immunoSEQ multiplex PCR, the TCRdb table keeps only in-frame clones and is missing some. The sample includes over 130,000 clones, approximately 86% seen only once; the top ten take around 0.54%. This CDR3 spans 12 amino acids. Trimming removed 5 bases from V and 8 bases from J, with 10 bases in between. Germline V gene sequence: CDR1 SEHNR, CDR2 FQNEAQ (reference sequence). Overall study findings and caveats: The only immune exposure information that was available was CMV serostatus.

The sequencing sample was made of PBMCs. V and J are TRBV7-9 and TRBJ2-4, with D maybe TRBD2 (6 bases). This TCR was recovered from a middle-aged woman in good health and CMV-seronegative. In DNA, the CDR3 is TGTGCCAGCAGCCTCAGGAGGGACATTCAGTACTTC. This codes for CASSLRRDIQYF. Complete variable domain (other parts from reference TRBV7-9 and TRBJ2-4): DTGVSQNPRHKITKRGQNVTFRCDPISEHNRLYWYRQTLGQGPEFLTYFQNEAQLEKSRLLSDRFSAERPKGSFSTLEIQRTEQGDSAMYLCASSLRRDIQYFGAGTRLSVL.